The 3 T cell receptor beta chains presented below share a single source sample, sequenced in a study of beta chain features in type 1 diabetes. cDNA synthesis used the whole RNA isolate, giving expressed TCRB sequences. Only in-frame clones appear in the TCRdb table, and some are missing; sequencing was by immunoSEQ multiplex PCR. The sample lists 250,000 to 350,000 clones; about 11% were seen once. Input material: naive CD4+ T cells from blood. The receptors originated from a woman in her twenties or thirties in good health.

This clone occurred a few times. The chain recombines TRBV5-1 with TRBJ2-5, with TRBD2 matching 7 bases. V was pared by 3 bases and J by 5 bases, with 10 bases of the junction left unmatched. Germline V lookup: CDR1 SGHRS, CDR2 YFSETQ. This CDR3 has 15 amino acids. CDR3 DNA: TGCGCCAGCAGCTGGACACAGCGGGAAAGGGAGACCCAGTACTTC. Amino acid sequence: CASSWTQRERETQYF. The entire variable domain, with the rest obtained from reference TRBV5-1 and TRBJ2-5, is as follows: KAGVTQTPRYLIKTRGQQVTLSCSPISGHRSVSWYQQTPGQGLQFLFEYFSETQRNKGNFPGRFSGRQFSNSRSEMNVSTLELGDSALYLCASSWTQRERETQYFGPGTRLLVL.

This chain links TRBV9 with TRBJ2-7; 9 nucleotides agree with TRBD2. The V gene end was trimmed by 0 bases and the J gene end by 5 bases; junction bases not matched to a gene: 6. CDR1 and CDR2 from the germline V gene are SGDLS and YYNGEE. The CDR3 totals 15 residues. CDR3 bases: TGTGCCAGCAGCGTAGATGGGACTAGCAGGAACGAGCAGTACTTC. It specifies CASSVDGTSRNEQYF.

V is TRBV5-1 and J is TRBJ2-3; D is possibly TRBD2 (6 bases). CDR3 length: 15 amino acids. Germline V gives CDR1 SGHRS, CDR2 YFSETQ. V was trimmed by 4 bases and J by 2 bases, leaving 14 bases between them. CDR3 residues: CASSPAGLYTDTQYF. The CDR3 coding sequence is TGCGCCAGCAGCCCGGCGGGACTCTACACAGATACGCAGTATTTT.